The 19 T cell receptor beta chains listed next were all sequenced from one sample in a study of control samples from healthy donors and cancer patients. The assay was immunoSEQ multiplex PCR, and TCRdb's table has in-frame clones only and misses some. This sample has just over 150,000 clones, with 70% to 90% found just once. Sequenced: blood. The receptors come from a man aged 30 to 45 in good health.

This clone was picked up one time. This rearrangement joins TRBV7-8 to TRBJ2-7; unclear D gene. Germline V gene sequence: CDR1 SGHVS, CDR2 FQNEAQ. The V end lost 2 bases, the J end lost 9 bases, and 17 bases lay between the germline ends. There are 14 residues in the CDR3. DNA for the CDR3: TGTGCCAGCAGCTTAACCGTGACTCAAGCGAGGCAGTACTTC. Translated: CASSLTVTQARQYF.

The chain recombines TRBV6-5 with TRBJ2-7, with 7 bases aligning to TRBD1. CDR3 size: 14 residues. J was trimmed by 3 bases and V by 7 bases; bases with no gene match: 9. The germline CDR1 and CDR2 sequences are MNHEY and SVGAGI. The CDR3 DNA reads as TGTGCCAGCAATCACGGGTACAGGGGCTACGAGCAGTACTTC. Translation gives CASNHGYRGYEQYF.

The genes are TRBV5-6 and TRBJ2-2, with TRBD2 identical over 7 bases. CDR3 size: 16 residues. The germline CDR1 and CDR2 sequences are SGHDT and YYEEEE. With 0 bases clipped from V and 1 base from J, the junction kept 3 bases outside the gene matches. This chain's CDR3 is CASSLGLAVNTGELFF. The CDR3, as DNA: TGTGCCAGCAGCTTGGGTCTAGCGGTGAACACCGGGGAGCTGTTTTTT.

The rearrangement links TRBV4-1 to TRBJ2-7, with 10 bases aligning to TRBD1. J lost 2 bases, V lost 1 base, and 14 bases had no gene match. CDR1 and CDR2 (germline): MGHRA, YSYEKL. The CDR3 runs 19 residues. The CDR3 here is CASSQASYSGTGVTYEQYF. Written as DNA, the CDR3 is TGCGCCAGCAGCCAAGCCTCCTACTCCGGGACAGGGGTAACCTACGAGCAGTACTTC.

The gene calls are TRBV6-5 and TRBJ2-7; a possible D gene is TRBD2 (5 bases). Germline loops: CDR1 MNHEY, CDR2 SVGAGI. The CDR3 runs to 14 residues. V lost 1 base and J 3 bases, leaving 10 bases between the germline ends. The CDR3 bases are TGTGCCAGCAGTTACTACGGGGATCTCTACGAGCAGTACTTC. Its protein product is CASSYYGDLYEQYF.

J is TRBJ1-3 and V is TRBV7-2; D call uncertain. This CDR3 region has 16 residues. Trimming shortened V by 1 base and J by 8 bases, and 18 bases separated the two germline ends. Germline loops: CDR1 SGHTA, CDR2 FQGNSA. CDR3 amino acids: CASSLDRPVVVDTIYF. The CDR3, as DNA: TGTGCCAGCAGCTTAGATCGCCCGGTGGTAGTGGACACCATATATTTT.

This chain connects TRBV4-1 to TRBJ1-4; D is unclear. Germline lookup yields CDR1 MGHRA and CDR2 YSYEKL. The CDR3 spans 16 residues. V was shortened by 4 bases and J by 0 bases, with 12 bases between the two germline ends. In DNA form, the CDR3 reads TGCGCCAGCAGCCCCTTCGCACAGTCAACTAATGAAAAACTGTTTTTT. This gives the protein CASSPFAQSTNEKLFF.

The CDR3 DNA is TGTGCCAGCAGCTACCCCCGAGGACAGGGGTACTATAATTCACCCCTCCACTTT. Translated: CASSYPRGQGYYNSPLHF. The chain combines TRBV7-9 with TRBJ1-6; 9 bases are a match to TRBD1. Germline V gene lookup returns CDR1 SEHNR and CDR2 FQNEAQ (reference sequence). The junction had 10 bases not matched to a gene; V was cut back by 4 bases and J by 3 bases. CDR3 size: 18 residues.

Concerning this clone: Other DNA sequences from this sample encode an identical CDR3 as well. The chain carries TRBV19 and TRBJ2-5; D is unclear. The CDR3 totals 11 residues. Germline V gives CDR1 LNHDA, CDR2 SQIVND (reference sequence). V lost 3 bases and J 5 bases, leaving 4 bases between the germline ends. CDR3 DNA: TGTGCCAGTAGTATCCGGGAGACCCAGTACTTC. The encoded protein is CASSIRETQYF.

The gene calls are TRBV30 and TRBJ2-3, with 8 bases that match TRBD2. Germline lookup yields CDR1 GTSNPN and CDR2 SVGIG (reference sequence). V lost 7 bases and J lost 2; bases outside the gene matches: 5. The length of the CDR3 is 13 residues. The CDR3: CASTSGPTDTQYF. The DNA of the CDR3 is TGTGCCTCCACTAGCGGCCCCACAGATACGCAGTATTTT.

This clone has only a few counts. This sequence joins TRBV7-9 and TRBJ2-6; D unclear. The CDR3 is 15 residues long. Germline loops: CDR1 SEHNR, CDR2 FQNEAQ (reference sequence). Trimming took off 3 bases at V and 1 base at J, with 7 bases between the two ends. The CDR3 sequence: CASSFLVSGANVLTF. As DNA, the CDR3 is TGTGCCAGCAGCTTTTTAGTGTCTGGGGCCAACGTCCTGACTTTC.

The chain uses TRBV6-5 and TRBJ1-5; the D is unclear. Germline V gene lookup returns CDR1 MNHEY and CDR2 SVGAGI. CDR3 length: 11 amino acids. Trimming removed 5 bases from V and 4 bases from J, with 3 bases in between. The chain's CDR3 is CASSLNQPQHF. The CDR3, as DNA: TGTGCCAGCAGTCTGAATCAGCCCCAGCATTTT.

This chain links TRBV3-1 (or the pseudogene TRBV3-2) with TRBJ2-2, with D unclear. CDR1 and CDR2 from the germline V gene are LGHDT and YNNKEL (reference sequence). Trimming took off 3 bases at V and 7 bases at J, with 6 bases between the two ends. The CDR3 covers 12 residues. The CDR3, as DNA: TGTGCCAGCAGCCAGGGAAGCGGGGAGCTGTTTTTT. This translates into CASSQGSGELFF.

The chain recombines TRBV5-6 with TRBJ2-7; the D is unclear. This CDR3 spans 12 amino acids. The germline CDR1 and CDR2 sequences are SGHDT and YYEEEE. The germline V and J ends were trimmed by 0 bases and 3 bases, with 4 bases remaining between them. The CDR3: CASSLGGYEQYF. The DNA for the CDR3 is TGTGCCAGCAGCTTGGGAGGCTACGAGCAGTACTTC.

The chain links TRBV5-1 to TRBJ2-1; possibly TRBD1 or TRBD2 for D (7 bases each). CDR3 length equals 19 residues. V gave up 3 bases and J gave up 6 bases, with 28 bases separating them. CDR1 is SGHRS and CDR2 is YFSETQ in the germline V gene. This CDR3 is CASSSQPIILTGRVNEQFF. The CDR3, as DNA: TGCGCCAGCAGCTCCCAACCTATCATCTTGACAGGGAGGGTCAATGAGCAGTTCTTC.

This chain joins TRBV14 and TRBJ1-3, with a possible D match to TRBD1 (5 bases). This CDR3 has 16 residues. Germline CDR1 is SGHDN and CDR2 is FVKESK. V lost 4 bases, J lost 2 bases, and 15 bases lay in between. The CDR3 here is CASSLRRGGAGNTIYF. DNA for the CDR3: TGTGCCAGCAGCCTCCGTCGGGGGGGTGCTGGAAACACCATATATTTT.

CDR3 sequence: CASSEGRNEQYF. The CDR3 DNA follows: TGTGCCAGCAGTGAAGGCCGTAATGAGCAGTACTTC. The chain employs TRBV6-1 and TRBJ2-7, with D uncertain. The germline V gene has CDR1 MNHNS and CDR2 SASEGT. The V and J ends lost 1 base and 7 bases respectively, with 8 bases between them. The CDR3 has 12 amino acids.

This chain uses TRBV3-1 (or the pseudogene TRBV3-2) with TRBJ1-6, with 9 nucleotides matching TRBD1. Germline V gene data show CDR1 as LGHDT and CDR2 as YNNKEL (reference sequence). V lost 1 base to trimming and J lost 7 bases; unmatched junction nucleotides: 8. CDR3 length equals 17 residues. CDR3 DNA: TGTGCCAGCAGCCAAGCGACCGGGACAGGGAAAAATTCACCCCTCCACTTT. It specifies CASSQATGTGKNSPLHF.

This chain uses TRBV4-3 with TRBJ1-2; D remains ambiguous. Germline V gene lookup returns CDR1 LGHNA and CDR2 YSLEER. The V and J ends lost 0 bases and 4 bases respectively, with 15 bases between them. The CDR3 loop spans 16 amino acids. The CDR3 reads CASSQDLELQVYGYTF. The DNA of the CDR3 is TGCGCCAGCAGCCAAGATCTGGAGCTTCAAGTCTATGGCTACACCTTC.